These 4 T cell receptor beta chains came from one sample sequenced in a study of T cells in Graves' hyperthyroidism and ophthalmopathy. Amplification targeted TCR beta CDR3 regions from RNA transcripts. A set of HTBI primers served as the primers for a first-round RT-PCR of the TCR CDR3. TCRdb passed the multiplex PCR reads through MiXCR, listing each CDR3 protein once. The sample lists 350,000 or so distinct CDR3 sequences; around 18% were seen once. Sequences were obtained from blood. Receptors were obtained from a middle-aged woman with Graves' ophthalmopathy.

Many counts were recorded for this clonotype. This CDR3 is missing its conserved last phenylalanine or tryptophan, likely due to a read error. The CDR3 region is CASSLLMGGLPRGYTS. The CDR3 DNA follows: TGTGCCAGCAGTTTACTTATGGGGGGGCTACCCCGGGGCTACACCTCC. The V call is TRBV27, the J call TRBJ1-2; a possible D gene is TRBD1 (6 bases). Trimming took 2 bases from V and 8 from J, leaving 21 bases between them. Germline V gene data show CDR1 as MNHEY and CDR2 as SMNVEV (reference sequence). The CDR3 is made up of 16 amino acids.

This clonotype appeared many times. CDR3 sequence reads: CASSVGTGSGEQYF. The CDR3 DNA is TGCGCCAGCAGTGTGGGGACAGGCTCGGGGGAGCAGTACTTC. The rearrangement joins TRBV10-2 to TRBJ2-7; 8 bases map to TRBD1. This CDR3 has 14 residues. In germline, CDR1 is WSHSY, CDR2 SAAADI. V shed 4 bases and J 7 bases; nucleotides not matched to a gene: 9.

This clonotype occurred a few times. This chain links TRBV13 with TRBJ1-4; the D is unclear. Germline CDR1 and CDR2: PRHDT and FYEKMQ (reference sequence). The CDR3 loop spans 13 amino acids. V was trimmed by 0 bases and J by 5 bases, leaving 4 bases between them. DNA of the CDR3: TGTGCCAGCAGCTTAGGGCCGAATGAAAAACTGTTTTTT. Its protein product is CASSLGPNEKLFF.

This clonotype has at least ten counts. The CDR3 reads CAGGPSGANVLTF. In DNA, the CDR3 is TGTGCCGGAGGGCCTTCTGGGGCCAACGTCCTGACTTTC. This chain joins TRBV12-3 or TRBV12-4 and TRBJ2-6, with D perhaps matching TRBD2 (6 bases). The CDR3 extends over 13 amino acids. Trimming removed 11 bases from V and 1 base from J, with 9 bases in between.